This section outlines one T cell receptor (beta chain) sequence together with its context. TCRdb re-analysed the 5' RACE reads in MiXCR, keeping a single row per CDR3 protein. The sample has around 500,000 distinct CDR3 sequences; 21% are singletons. This record belongs to a study of T cells after yellow fever vaccination. Between the trimmed V and J ends, which lost 5 bases and 2 bases, there was a span of 11 bases. This CDR3 region has 14 residues. Germline V CDR1 and CDR2: SGHTA, FQGNSA. The TCR originated in a young man who received the YFV17D yellow fever vaccine. The rearrangement joins TRBV7-2 to TRBJ2-3, with D perhaps TRBD1 or TRBD2 (6 bases each). The material was PBMCs, obtained approximately 22 days after the first yellow fever vaccination. The CDR3 nucleotides read TGTGCCAGCAGCGCCGGGGGCTACACAGATACGCAGTATTTT. Encoded protein: CASSAGGYTDTQYF.